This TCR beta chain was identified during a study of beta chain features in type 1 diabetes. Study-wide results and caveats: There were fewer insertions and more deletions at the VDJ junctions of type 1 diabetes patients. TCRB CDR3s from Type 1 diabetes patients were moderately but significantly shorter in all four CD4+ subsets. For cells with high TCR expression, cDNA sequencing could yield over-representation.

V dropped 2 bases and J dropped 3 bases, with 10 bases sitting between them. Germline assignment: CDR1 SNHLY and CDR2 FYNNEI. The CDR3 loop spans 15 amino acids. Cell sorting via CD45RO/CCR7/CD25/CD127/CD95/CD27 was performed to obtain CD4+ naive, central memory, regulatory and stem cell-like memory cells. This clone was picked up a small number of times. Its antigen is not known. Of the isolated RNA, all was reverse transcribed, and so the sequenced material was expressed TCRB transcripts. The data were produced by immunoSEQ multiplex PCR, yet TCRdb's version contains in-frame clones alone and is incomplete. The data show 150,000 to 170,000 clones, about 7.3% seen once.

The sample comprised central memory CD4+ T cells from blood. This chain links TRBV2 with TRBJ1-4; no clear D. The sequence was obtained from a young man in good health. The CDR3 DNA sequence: TGTGCCAGCAGTGAATCTGGGCTGCCTAATGAAAAACTGTTTTTT. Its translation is CASSESGLPNEKLFF.